Following are 2 T cell receptor beta chains from one sample sequenced in a study of cytomegalovirus exposure and HLA in healthy donors. With 60 Vbeta and 13 Jbeta primers, the PCR was carried out. Libraries were prepared by immunoSEQ multiplex PCR; TCRdb keeps only in-frame clonotypes and omits some of them. The data hold 70,000 to 80,000 clones, with approximately 81% observed a single time. The specimen was PBMCs. The receptors were sampled from a woman in her thirties or forties in good health and CMV-seropositive.

The chain recombines TRBV13 with TRBJ2-2; tentative D call: TRBD1 (6 bases). Germline CDR1 PRHDT, CDR2 FYEKMQ (reference sequence). Trimming cost V 4 bases and J 4 bases, with 16 bases left between them. The CDR3 contains 16 residues. The CDR3 DNA is TGTGCCAGCAGCTCCTCACAGGGTTTTGGCACCGGGGAGCTGTTTTTT. Translating gives CASSSSQGFGTGELFF.

Only a few counts were recorded for this clone. The V call is TRBV19, the J call TRBJ2-7, with 10 bases lining up with TRBD1. Germline V gene sequence: CDR1 LNHDA, CDR2 SQIVND (reference sequence). The CDR3 is 13 residues long. V lost 10 bases to trimming and J lost 4 bases; unmatched junction nucleotides: 7. The CDR3 loop is CATLGTGEYEQYF. The CDR3 nucleotides are TGTGCCACCCTCGGGACAGGGGAATACGAGCAGTACTTC.